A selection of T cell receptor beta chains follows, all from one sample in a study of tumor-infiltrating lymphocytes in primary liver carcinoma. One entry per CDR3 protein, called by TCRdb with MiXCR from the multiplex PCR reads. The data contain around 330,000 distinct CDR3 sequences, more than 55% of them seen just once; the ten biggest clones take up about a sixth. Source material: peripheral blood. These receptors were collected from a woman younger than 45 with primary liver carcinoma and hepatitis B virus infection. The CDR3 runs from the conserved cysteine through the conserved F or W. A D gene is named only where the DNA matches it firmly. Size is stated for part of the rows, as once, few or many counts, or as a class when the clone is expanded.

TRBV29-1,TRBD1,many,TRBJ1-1,TGCAGCGCTTCCAGAGGGGGCTTGGGCACTGAAGCTTTCTTT,CSASRGGLGTEAFF
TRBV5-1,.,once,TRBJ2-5,TGCGCCAGCAGCTTGGAGCTGGGGGCACCCCAAGAGACCCAGTACTTC,CASSLELGAPQETQYF
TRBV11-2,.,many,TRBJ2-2,TGTGCCAGCAGGAGCGGGTTGGGGAGGACCGGGGAGCTGTTTTTT,CASRSGLGRTGELFF
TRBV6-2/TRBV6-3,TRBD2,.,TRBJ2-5,TGTGCCAGCAGTTACTTCGGCCTGGCGGGAGGGCCCGAGACCCAGTACTTC,CASSYFGLAGGPETQYF
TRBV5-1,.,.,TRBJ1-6,TGCGCCAGCAGCCCTCGGGGCCTGGATTCACCCCTCCACTTT,CASSPRGLDSPLHF
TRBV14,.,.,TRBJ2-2,TGTGCCAGCAGCCAATTTAAGGCATCCGGGGAGCTGTTTTTT,CASSQFKASGELFF
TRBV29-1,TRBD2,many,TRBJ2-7,TGCAGCGCTAGTCAGGGACTAGCGTTTGAGCAGTACTTC,CSASQGLAFEQYF
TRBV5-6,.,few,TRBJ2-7,TGTGCCAGCAGCTTGGGGCAGACGGTGTGGTACTTC,CASSLGQTVWYF
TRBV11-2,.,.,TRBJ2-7,TGTGCCAGCAACTTCGGCTCCTACGAGCAGTACTTC,CASNFGSYEQYF
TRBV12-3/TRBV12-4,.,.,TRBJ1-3,TGTACCAGCAGTTTGTCCCTTGCTTCTGGAAACACCATATATTTT,CTSSLSLASGNTIYF
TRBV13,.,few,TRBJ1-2,TGTGCCAGCAGCACCCCGAAGGACGGCGGCTATGGCTACACCTTC,CASSTPKDGGYGYTF
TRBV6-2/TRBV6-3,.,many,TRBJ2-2,TGTGCCAGCAGTCAAAGGTCCGGGGAGCTGTTTTTT,CASSQRSGELFF
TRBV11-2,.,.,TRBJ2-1,TGTGCCAGCAGCCCCCGGGCTATTTACAATGAGCAGTTCTTC,CASSPRAIYNEQFF
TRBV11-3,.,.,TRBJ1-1,TGTGCTAGCAGCCTCGCCGTCCACGGGAGGGACGCTGAAGCTTTCTTT,CASSLAVHGRDAEAFF
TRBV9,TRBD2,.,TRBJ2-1,TGTGCCAGCAGCGAAGGGAGGGCTGGGAATGAGCAGTTCTTC,CASSEGRAGNEQFF
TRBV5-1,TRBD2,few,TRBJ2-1,TGCGCCAGCAGCACCGGACTAGTTTACAATGAGCAGTTCTTC,CASSTGLVYNEQFF
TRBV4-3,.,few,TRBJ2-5,TGCGCCAGCAGCCAAGATCCCGACAAGGGGGAGACCCAGTACTTC,CASSQDPDKGETQYF
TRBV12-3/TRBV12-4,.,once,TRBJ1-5,TGTGCCAGCAGTTCGTCACCAAGAGACCAGCCCCAGCATTTT,CASSSSPRDQPQHF
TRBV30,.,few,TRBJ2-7,TGTGCCTGGAGTCTGAGTCGGGCGCCAAGCGAGCAGTACTTC,CAWSLSRAPSEQYF
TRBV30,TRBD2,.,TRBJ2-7,TGTGCCTGGAAGCGGGGGGGGGGTTACGAGCAGTACTTC,CAWKRGGGYEQYF
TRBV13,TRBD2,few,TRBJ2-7,TGTGCCAGCAGCTTAGTTTATAGCGGGCAGAGTGGTAGGTACGAGCAGTACTTC,CASSLVYSGQSGRYEQYF
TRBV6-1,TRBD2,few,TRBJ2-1,TGTGCCAGCCGACTAGCGGGAGATTTAGTTGAGCAGTTCTTC,CASRLAGDLVEQFF